The 11 T cell receptor beta chains in this list originate from one sample, sequenced in a study of CD8 T cells in ankylosing spondylitis. Whole-study findings and limits: Blood of patients with ankylosing spondylitis appeared to be characterized by a TCR beta motif of eight highly homologous variants.

No antigen has been assigned to these receptors. TCRdb independently ran MiXCR on the 5' RACE reads; one entry per CDR3 protein. The sample yields about 840,000 distinct CDR3 sequences, 10% to 15% seen once. Sequenced: blood, either unsorted or a sorted T cell fraction (not recorded which). The source is a male donor with ankylosing spondylitis.

The chain employs TRBV7-8 and TRBJ2-7, with D possibly being TRBD1 (6 bases). From germline, CDR1 is SGHVS and CDR2 FQNEAQ. The CDR3 spans 16 residues. Trimming took off 5 bases at V and 1 base at J, with 18 bases between the two ends. The DNA for the CDR3 is TGTGCCAGCAGCCGCATACTCAGGGACATTTCCTACGAGCAGTACTTC. As protein: CASSRILRDISYEQYF.

The chain recombines TRBV7-9 with TRBJ2-1; unclear D gene. The CDR3 totals 11 residues. The V and J ends lost 2 bases and 12 bases respectively, with 8 bases between them. Germline CDR1 and CDR2: SEHNR and FQNEAQ (reference sequence). For the CDR3, the DNA is TGTGCCAGCAGCTTAAGGAAGGGGCAGTTCTTC. Amino acids: CASSLRKGQFF.

There are a few counts of this clonotype. The chain combines TRBV18 with TRBJ1-2; D is uncertain. Germline V CDR1 and CDR2: KGHSH, LQKENI. This CDR3 has 16 residues. The germline V and J ends were trimmed by 2 bases and 0 bases, with 13 bases remaining between them. CDR3 coding DNA: TGTGCCAGCTCACCATTGGCAGGACGAGCTAACTATGGCTACACCTTC. It translates to CASSPLAGRANYGYTF.

This clonotype showed up just a few times. The DNA for the CDR3 is TGCGCCAGCAGCCAAGTGGGGGGCTCGGATACGCAGTATTTT. It yields the protein CASSQVGGSDTQYF. V usage is TRBV4-3 and J usage is TRBJ2-3; D may correspond to TRBD1 or TRBD2 (6 bases each). CDR1 and CDR2 from the germline V gene are LGHNA and YSLEER. The V and J ends lost 1 base and 6 bases respectively, with 11 bases between them. The CDR3 totals 14 residues.

The V gene is TRBV20-1, the J gene TRBJ1-5, with 8 bases matching TRBD1. Trimming at V came to 3 bases and at J to 2 bases, leaving 6 bases not matched to a gene. CDR3 size: 15 residues. Germline CDR1 reads DFQATT; CDR2 reads SNEGSKA (reference sequence). The CDR3 region is CSARWTGIRNQPQHF. DNA of the CDR3: TGCAGTGCTAGGTGGACAGGGATACGCAATCAGCCCCAGCATTTT.

At least ten counts were recorded for this clonotype. This chain connects TRBV7-2 to TRBJ2-5; D perhaps matches TRBD1 (6 bases). CDR3 length: 14 amino acids. Trimming removed 1 base at V and 5 bases at J, with 11 bases between. Looked up from germline, CDR1 is SGHTA and CDR2 is FQGNSA. CDR3 sequence (DNA): TGTGCCAGCAGCTTAGTGGGGGCTTCCGAGACCCAGTACTTC. Residues: CASSLVGASETQYF.

The table lists this clonotype with many counts. The rearrangement joins TRBV30 to TRBJ1-5; D perhaps matches TRBD1 (5 bases). The V gene lost 0 bases and the J gene lost 9 bases, with 12 bases spanning the gap. The CDR3 covers 13 residues. Germline CDR1 and CDR2: GTSNPN and SVGIG (reference sequence). The CDR3 sequence: CAWSVVGVGPQHF. CDR3 nucleotide sequence: TGTGCCTGGAGTGTAGTGGGGGTTGGGCCCCAGCATTTT. Full variable domain (rest looked up from reference TRBV30 and TRBJ1-5): SQTIHQWPATLVQPVGSPLSLECTVEGTSNPNLYWYRQAAGRGLQLLFYSVGIGQISSEVPQNLSASRPQDRQFILSSKKLLLSDSGFYLCAWSVVGVGPQHFGDGTRLSIL.

Ten or more counts support this clonotype. The chain has TRBV4-1 and TRBJ2-1; D is possibly TRBD1 (6 bases). V lost 4 bases and J lost 3, with 10 bases in between. CDR1 and CDR2 from the germline V gene are MGHRA and YSYEKL. There are 14 residues in the CDR3. The CDR3 DNA is TGCGCCAGCAGCCCGCGCAGGGGCTACAATGAGCAGTTCTTC. Translating gives CASSPRRGYNEQFF.

At least ten counts were recorded for this clonotype. The gene calls are TRBV20-1 and TRBJ2-2; D is uncertain. The V end was cut by 5 bases, the J end by 8 bases, with 9 bases between. This CDR3 has 11 amino acids. Germline V lookup: CDR1 DFQATT, CDR2 SNEGSKA (reference sequence). The CDR3 reads CSAGIGGELFF. The CDR3 coding sequence is TGCAGTGCTGGAATCGGGGGGGAGCTGTTTTTT.

The genes are TRBV12-3 or TRBV12-4 and TRBJ2-2; D gene uncertain. Trimming stripped 3 bases from V and 3 bases from J, with 8 bases between. CDR3 length: 14 residues. CDR3 region: CASSLNRYTGELFF. The CDR3 bases are TGTGCCAGCAGTTTGAACAGATACACCGGGGAGCTGTTTTTT.

This chain connects TRBV18 to TRBJ1-1; D not certain. Trimming stripped 1 base from V and 0 bases from J, with 9 bases between. The CDR3 has 15 amino acids. Germline loops: CDR1 KGHSH, CDR2 LQKENI. The CDR3 reads CASSPRRLLNTEAFF. The CDR3 coding sequence is TGTGCCAGCTCACCACGGAGGCTCTTGAACACTGAAGCTTTCTTT.